The clone carrying this T cell receptor beta chain was picked up a small number of times. What it recognizes is unknown. The entry originates in a study of graft-versus-host responses after intestinal transplantation. Study-wide context: For two to three years after anti-thymocyte globulin induction, all recipients took tacrolimus and steroids. General study findings and limits: Circulating GvH clones peaking coincided with falling HvG clones soon after transplant. GvH clones appeared in recipient marrow, some first in ileum or blood.

Sequencing used immunoSEQ multiplex PCR; TCRdb keeps in-frame clones, though not all of them. The sample holds 35,000 to 40,000 clones, around 83% seen once. This CDR3 spans 15 amino acids. V was trimmed by 0 bases and J by 4 bases, leaving 16 bases between them. Germline CDR1 GTSNPN, CDR2 SVGIG (reference sequence). The TCR sequence derives from a human patient who received an intestinal transplant, so some T cells may come from the graft donor. J is TRBJ2-7 and V is TRBV30, with unresolved D. Here the sequenced sample was PBMCs, taken 1070 days after transplant. The CDR3 DNA is TGTGCCTGGAGTGTATTTTTAAGTGGTCCGTACGAGCAGTACTTC. This translates into CAWSVFLSGPYEQYF.